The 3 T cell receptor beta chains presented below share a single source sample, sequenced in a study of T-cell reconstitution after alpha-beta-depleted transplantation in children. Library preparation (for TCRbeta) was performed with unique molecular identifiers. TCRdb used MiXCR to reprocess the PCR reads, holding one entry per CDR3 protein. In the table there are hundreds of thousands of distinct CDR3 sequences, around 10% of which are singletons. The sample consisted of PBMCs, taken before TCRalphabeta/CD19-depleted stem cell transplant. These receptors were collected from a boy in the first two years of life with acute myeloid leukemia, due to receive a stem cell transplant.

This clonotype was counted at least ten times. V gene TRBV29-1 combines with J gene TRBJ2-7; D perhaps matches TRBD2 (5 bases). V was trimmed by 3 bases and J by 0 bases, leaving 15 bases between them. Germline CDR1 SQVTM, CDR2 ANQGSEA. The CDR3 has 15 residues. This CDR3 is CSVEVEGGSSYEQYF. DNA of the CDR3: TGCAGCGTTGAGGTTGAAGGAGGAAGCTCCTACGAGCAGTACTTC.

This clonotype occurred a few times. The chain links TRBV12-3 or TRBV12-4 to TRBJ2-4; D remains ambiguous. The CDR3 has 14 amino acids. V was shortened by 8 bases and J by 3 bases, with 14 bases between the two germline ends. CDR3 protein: CASVSRWGKNIQYF. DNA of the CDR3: TGTGCCAGCGTCAGTCGGTGGGGCAAAAACATTCAGTACTTC.

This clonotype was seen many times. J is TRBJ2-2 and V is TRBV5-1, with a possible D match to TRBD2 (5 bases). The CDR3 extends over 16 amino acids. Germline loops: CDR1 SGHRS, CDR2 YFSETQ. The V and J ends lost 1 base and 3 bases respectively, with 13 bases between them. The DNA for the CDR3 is TGCGCCAGCAGCTTGCCCCGGGTCGGGGACACCGGGGAGCTGTTTTTT. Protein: CASSLPRVGDTGELFF.